This T cell receptor (beta chain) was observed in a study of cytomegalovirus exposure and HLA in healthy donors. Germline CDR1 reads MGHDK; CDR2 reads SYGVNS. This CDR3 spans 13 amino acids. Study outcomes and limitations: The study designated about 160 TCR beta chains cytomegalovirus-associated. Common viral pathogens (according to a later analysis) appeared linked to several of the most significant clusters. A prior analysis recorded that most TCR beta V segments were productive about 87% or about 30% of the time.

PCR involved 60 Vbeta and 13 Jbeta primers. Generated by immunoSEQ multiplex PCR, the TCRdb table keeps only in-frame clones and is missing some. The table lists around 150,000 clones, 61% of them singletons. As regards this clone: The antigen is undetermined. Its ends do not fully match the called genes, so a read error is possible.

The rearrangement uses TRBV25-1 and TRBJ1-2, with 7 nucleotides matching TRBD1. This TCR was recovered from a male donor in good health and CMV-seronegative. Sample: PBMCs. CDR3 region: CASSDRDSYGYPF. The CDR3 nucleotides read TGTGCCAGCAGTGACCGGGACAGCTATGGCTACCCCTTC.